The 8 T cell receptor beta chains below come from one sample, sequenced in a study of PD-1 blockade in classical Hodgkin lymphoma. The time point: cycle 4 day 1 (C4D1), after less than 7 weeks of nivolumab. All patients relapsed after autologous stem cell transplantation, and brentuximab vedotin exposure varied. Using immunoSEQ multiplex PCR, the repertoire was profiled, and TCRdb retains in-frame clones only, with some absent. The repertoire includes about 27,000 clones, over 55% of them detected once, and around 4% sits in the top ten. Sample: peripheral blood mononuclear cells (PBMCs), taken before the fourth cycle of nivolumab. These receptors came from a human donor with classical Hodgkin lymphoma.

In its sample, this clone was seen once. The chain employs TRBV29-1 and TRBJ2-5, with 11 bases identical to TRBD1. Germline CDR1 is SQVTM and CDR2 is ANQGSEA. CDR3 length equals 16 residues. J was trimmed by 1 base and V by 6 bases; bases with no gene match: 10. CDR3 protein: CSVETGQGAIQETQYF. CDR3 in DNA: TGCAGCGTCGAAACCGGACAGGGGGCCATCCAAGAGACCCAGTACTTC. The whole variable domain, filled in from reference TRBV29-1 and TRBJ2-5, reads SAVISQKPSRDICQRGTSLTIQCQVDSQVTMMFWYRQQPGQSLTLIATANQGSEATYESGFVIDKFPISRPNLTFSTLTVSNMSPEDSSIYLCSVETGQGAIQETQYFGPGTRLLVL.

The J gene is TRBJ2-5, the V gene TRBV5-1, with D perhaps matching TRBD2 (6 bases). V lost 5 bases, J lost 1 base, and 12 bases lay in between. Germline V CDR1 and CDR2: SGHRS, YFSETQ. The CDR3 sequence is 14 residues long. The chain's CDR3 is CASRGGMGQETQYF. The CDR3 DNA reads TGCGCCAGCAGAGGAGGGATGGGCCAAGAGACCCAGTACTTC.

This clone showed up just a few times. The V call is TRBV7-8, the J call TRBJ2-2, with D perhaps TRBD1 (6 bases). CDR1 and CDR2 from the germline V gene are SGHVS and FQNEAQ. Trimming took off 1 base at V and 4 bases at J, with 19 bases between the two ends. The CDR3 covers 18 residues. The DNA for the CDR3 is TGTGCCAGCAGCTTAGTGTACTCGGCAGGGGCGGTCACCGGGGAGCTGTTTTTT. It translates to CASSLVYSAGAVTGELFF.

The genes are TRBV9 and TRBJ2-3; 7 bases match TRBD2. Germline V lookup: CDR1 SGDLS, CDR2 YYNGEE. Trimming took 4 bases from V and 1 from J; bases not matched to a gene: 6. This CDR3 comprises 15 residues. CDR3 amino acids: CASSLREGGTDTQYF. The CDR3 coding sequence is TGTGCCAGCAGCTTAAGGGAGGGCGGCACAGATACGCAGTATTTT.

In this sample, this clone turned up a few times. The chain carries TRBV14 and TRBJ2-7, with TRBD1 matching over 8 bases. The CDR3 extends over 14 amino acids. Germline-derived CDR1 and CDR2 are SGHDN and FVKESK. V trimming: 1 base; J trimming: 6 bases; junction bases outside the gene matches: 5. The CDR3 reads CASSQAGTGGEQYF. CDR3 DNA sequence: TGTGCCAGCAGCCAAGCCGGGACAGGCGGCGAGCAGTACTTC.

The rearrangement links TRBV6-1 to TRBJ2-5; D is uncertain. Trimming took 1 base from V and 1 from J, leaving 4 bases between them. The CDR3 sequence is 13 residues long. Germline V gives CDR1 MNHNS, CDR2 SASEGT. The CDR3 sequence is CASSEERQETQYF. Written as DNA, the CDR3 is TGTGCCAGCAGTGAAGAACGCCAAGAGACCCAGTACTTC.

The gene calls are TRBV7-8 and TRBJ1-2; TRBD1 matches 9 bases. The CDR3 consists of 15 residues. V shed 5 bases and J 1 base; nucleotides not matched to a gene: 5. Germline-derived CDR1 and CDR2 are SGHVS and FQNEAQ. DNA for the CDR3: TGTGCCAGCAGCCCCGGGACAGGGTTTAACTATGGCTACACCTTC. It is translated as CASSPGTGFNYGYTF.

The CDR3, as DNA: TGTGCCAGCAGTAGACTAGCGGGGGGCTACGAGCAGTACTTC. Amino acids: CASSRLAGGYEQYF. The chain combines TRBV27 with TRBJ2-7, with TRBD2 matching 13 bases. The CDR3 is 14 residues long. From germline, CDR1 is MNHEY and CDR2 SMNVEV (reference sequence). V lost 5 bases to trimming and J lost 3 bases; unmatched junction nucleotides: 1.